This record looks at one T cell receptor beta chain sequence and its context. Original processing methods: Reference gene primer amplification in the assay estimated nucleated cell counts. Assay used: immunoSEQ multiplex PCR; TCRdb lists only in-frame clones, some missing. V, J and clone size are taken as reported in that table, and D and trimming were inferred from the DNA itself. The sample shows under 20,000 clones, about 92% of them seen only once. The sample originates from a study of blood T cell repertoires in COVID-19. On the study more broadly: The samples span acute and convalescent COVID-19 from the United States, Italy and Spain.

The receptor's source is a woman aged 45-59 years with active COVID-19. Sequencing used peripheral blood.

The DNA of the CDR3 is TGTGCCAGCAGCTTAGCTCTAGCGGGAGGGGAACTCGAGCAGTACTTC. Encoded protein: CASSLALAGGELEQYF. The genes are TRBV7-9 and TRBJ2-7; 12 bases agree with TRBD2. Germline V lookup: CDR1 SEHNR, CDR2 FQNEAQ (reference sequence). V trimming: 0 bases; J trimming: 6 bases; junction bases outside the gene matches: 6. This CDR3 has 16 residues.